The entry that follows covers one T cell receptor beta chain sequence. V lost 4 bases and J lost 8, with 14 bases in between. The CDR3 has 13 amino acids. CDR1 is SEHNR and CDR2 is FQNEAQ in the germline V gene (reference sequence). In the study's own analysis: From reference gene primer amplification, estimates of nucleated cell counts were derived. TCRdb keeps only in-frame clones here, not all; method: immunoSEQ multiplex PCR. V and J calls and clone size follow that table, whereas D and trimming were derived from the DNA. The data hold hundreds of thousands of clones, with about 85% observed a single time. This entry comes from a study of blood T cell repertoires in COVID-19. Overall study: Spain, Italy and the United States supplied samples that represented acute and convalescent COVID-19.

The sequence was obtained from a man aged 18-30 years with active or convalescent COVID-19. What was sequenced was peripheral blood. The chain carries TRBV7-9 and TRBJ1-1, with D possibly being TRBD1 (5 bases). The CDR3, as DNA: TGTGCCAGCAGCTCCTACGCGACAGCGGAAGCTTTCTTT. This encodes CASSSYATAEAFF.